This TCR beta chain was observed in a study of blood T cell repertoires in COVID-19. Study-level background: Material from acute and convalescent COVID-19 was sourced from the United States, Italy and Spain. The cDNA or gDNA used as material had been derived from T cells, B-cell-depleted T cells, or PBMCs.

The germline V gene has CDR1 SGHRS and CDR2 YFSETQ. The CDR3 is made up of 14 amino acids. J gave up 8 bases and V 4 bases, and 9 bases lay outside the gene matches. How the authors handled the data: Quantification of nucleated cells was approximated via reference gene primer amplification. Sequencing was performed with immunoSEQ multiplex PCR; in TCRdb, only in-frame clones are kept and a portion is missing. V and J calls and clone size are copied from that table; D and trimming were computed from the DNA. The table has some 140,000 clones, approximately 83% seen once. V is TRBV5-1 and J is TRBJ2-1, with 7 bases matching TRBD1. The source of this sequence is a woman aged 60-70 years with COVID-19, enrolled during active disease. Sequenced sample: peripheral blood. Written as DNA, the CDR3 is TGCGCCAGCAGCCTTCGACAGGGTGGCGATGAGCAGTTCTTC. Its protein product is CASSLRQGGDEQFF.